This TCR beta chain was identified in a study of response to subunit inactivated influenza vaccine. Study-level findings and limits: The authors put forward the suggestion that each seasonal influenza vaccination may bring in only a limited number of new T cells.

Concerning this clonotype: As yet, its antigen is unknown.

CDR3 length: 15 residues. With 0 bases removed from V and 2 bases from J, the gap between germline ends came to 12 bases. Germline V CDR1 and CDR2: SGHNT, YYREEE (reference sequence). TCRdb reprocessed the RT-PCR reads via MiXCR and lists one record per CDR3 protein. The sample yields about 650,000 distinct CDR3 sequences, around 15% seen once. The receptor was derived from a man in his forties or fifties who received an inactivated influenza vaccine. Sequenced here: PBMCs from blood, sampled 14 days before vaccination. The chain couples TRBV5-4 to TRBJ2-7; a weak D match, TRBD2 (6 bases). CDR3 sequence reads: CASSLELADTYEQYF. The CDR3 DNA sequence: TGTGCCAGCAGCTTGGAACTAGCCGACACCTACGAGCAGTACTTC.